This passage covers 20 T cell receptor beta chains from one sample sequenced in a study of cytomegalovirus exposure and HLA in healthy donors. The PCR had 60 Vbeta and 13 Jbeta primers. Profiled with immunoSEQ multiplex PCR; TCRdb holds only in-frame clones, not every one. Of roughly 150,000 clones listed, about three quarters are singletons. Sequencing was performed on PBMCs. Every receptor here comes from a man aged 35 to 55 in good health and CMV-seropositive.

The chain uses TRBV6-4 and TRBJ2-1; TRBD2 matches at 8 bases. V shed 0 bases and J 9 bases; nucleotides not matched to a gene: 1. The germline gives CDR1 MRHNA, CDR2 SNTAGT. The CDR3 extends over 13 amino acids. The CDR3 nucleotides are TGTGCCAGCAGTGACTCGGGGACTAGTGAGCAGTTCTTC. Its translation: CASSDSGTSEQFF.

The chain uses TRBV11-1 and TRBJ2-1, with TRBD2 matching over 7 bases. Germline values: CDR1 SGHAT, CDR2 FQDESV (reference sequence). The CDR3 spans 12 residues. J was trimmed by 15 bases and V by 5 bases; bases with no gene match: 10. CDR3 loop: CASSREAGLGFF. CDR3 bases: TGTGCCAGCAGCCGGGAGGCAGGGTTAGGGTTCTTC.

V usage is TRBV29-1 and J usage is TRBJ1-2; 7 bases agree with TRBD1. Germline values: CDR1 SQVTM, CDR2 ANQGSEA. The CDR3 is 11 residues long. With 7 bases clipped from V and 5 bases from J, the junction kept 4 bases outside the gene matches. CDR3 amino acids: CSAGTEYGYTF. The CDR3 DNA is TGCAGCGCCGGGACAGAATATGGCTACACCTTC.

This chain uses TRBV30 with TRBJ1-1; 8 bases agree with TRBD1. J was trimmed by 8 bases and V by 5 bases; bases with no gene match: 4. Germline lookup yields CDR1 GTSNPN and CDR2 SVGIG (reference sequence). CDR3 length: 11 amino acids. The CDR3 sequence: CAWDRGLEAFF. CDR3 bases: TGTGCCTGGGACAGGGGCCTCGAAGCTTTCTTT.

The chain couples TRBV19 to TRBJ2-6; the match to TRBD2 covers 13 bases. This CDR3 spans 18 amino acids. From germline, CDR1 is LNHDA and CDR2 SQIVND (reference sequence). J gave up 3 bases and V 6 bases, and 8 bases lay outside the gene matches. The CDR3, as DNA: TGTGCCAGTAGGACAGGACTAGCGGGAGAACTTGGGGCCAACGTCCTGACTTTC. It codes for CASRTGLAGELGANVLTF.

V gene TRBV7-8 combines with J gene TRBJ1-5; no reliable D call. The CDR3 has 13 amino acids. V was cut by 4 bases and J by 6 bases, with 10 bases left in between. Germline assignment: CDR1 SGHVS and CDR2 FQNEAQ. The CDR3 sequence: CASSSSAGQPQHF. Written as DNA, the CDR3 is TGTGCCAGCAGCTCCTCGGCGGGTCAGCCCCAGCATTTT.

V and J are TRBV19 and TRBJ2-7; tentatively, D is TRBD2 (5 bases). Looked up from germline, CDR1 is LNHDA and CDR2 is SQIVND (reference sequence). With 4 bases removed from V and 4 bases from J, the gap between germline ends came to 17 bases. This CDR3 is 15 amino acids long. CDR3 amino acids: CASSSGPPPFYEQYF. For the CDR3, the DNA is TGTGCCAGTAGTAGCGGGCCCCCTCCTTTTTACGAGCAGTACTTC.

The CDR3 nucleotides are TGTGCCAGCAGTGTTAGCGTGGGGACCCAGTACTTC. It translates to CASSVSVGTQYF. The chain employs TRBV7-9 and TRBJ2-5, with a possible D match to TRBD2 (5 bases). Per germline, CDR1 SEHNR and CDR2 FQNEAQ (reference sequence). CDR3 length: 12 residues. With 6 bases removed from V and 7 bases from J, the gap between germline ends came to 12 bases. The whole variable domain, filled in from reference TRBV7-9 and TRBJ2-5, reads DTGVSQNPRHKITKRGQNVTFRCDPISEHNRLYWYRQTLGQGPEFLTYFQNEAQLEKSRLLSDRFSAERPKGSFSTLEIQRTEQGDSAMYLCASSVSVGTQYFGPGTRLLVL.

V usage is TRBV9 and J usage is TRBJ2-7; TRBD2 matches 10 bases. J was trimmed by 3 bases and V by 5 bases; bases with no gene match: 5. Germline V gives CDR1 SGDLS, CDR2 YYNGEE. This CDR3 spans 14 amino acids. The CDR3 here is CASSASGSYYEQYF. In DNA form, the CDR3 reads TGTGCCAGCAGTGCTAGCGGGAGTTACTACGAGCAGTACTTC. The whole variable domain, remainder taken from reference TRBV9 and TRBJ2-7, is DSGVTQTPKHLITATGQRVTLRCSPRSGDLSVYWYQQSLDQGLQFLIQYYNGEERAKGNILERFSAQQFPDLHSELNLSSLELGDSALYFCASSASGSYYEQYFGPGTRLTVT.

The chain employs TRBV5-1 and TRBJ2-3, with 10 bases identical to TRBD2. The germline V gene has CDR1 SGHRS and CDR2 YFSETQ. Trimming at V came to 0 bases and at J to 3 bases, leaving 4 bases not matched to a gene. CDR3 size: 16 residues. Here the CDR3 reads CASSLVGSGRTDTQYF. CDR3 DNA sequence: TGCGCCAGCAGCTTGGTGGGTAGCGGGAGGACAGATACGCAGTATTTT.

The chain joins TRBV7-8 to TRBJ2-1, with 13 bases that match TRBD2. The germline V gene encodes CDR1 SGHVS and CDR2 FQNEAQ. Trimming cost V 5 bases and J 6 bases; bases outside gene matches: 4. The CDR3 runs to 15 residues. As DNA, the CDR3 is TGTGCCAGCAGCCGACGACTAGCGGGAGGCAATGAGCAGTTCTTC. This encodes CASSRRLAGGNEQFF.

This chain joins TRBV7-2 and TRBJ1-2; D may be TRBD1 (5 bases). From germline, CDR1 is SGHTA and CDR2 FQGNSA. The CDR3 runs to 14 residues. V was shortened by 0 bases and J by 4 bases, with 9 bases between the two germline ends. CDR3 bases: TGTGCCAGCAGCTTAGCGCGCGGGGGCTATGGCTACACCTTC. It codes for CASSLARGGYGYTF.

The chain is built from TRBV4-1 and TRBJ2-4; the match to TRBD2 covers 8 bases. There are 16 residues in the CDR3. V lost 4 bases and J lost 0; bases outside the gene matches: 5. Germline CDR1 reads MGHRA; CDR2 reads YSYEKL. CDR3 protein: CASSPRGGLAKNIQYF. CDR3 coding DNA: TGCGCCAGCAGCCCCCGGGGGGGCCTAGCCAAAAACATTCAGTACTTC.

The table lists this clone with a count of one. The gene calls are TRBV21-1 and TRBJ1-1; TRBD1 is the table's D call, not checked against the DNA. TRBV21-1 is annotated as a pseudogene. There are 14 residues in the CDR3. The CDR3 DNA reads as TGTGCCAGCAGCAATTGGACAGCCAACACTGAAGCTTTCTTT. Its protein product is CASSNWTANTEAFF.

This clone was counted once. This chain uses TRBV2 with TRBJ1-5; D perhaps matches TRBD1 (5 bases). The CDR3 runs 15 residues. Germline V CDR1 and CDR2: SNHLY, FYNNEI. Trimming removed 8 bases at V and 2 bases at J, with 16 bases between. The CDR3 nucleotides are TGTGCCAGCGGAGACAGCCGTCTGGGCAATCAGCCCCAGCATTTT. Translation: CASGDSRLGNQPQHF.

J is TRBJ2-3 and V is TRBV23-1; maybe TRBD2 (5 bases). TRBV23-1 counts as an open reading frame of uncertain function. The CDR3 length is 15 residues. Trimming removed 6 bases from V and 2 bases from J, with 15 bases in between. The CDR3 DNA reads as TGCGCCAGCAGCTGGGCGCGGGTGCCCACAGATACGCAGTATTTT. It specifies CASSWARVPTDTQYF.

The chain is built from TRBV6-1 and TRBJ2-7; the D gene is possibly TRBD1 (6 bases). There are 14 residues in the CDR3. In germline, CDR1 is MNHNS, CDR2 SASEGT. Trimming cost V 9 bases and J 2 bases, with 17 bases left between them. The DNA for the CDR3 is TGTGCCAGTGAAAGGACAGACTCTACCTACGAGCAGTACTTC. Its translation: CASERTDSTYEQYF.

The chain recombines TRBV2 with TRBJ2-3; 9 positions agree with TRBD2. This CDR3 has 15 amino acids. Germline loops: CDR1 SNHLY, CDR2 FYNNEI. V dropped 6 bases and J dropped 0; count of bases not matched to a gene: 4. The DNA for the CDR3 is TGTGCCAGCAGCGGTACTAGCGGGAGCACAGATACGCAGTATTTT. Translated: CASSGTSGSTDTQYF.

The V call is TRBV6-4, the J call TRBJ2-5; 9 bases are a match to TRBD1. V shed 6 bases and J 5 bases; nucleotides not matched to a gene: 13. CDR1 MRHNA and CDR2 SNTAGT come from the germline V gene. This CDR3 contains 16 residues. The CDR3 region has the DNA TGTGCCAGCAGCCCCTCTCCCGGGACAGGGACGGAGACCCAGTACTTC. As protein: CASSPSPGTGTETQYF.

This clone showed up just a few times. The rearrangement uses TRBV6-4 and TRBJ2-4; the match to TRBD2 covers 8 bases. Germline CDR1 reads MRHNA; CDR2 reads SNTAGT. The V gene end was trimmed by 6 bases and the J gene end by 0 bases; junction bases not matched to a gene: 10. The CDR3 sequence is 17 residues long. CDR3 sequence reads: CASRRRRREVAKNIQYF. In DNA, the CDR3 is TGTGCCAGCAGACGGAGGAGGCGGGAGGTAGCCAAAAACATTCAGTACTTC.